These 20 T cell receptor beta chains were all obtained from the same sample, sequenced in a study of cytomegalovirus exposure and HLA in healthy donors. Researchers ran the PCR with 60 Vbeta and 13 Jbeta primers. Clones were read by immunoSEQ multiplex PCR, and TCRdb kept only the in-frame ones, dropping some. This sample has about 190,000 clones, with roughly four fifths found just once. Input material: PBMCs. The source of these receptors is a woman aged 30 to 39 in good health and CMV-seropositive.

The chain is built from TRBV7-9 and TRBJ1-1, with TRBD1 matching 8 bases. CDR1 and CDR2 (germline): SEHNR, FQNEAQ (reference sequence). The ends lost 5 bases at V and 4 bases at J; junction bases unmatched: 6. This CDR3 is built from 14 residues. CDR3 coding DNA: TGTGCCAGCAGCCACGGACAGGGTGGCACTGAAGCTTTCTTT. This codes for CASSHGQGGTEAFF.

The table lists this clone with a count of one. This rearrangement joins TRBV2 to TRBJ2-7; TRBD2 matches at 7 bases. V shed 6 bases, J shed 0 bases, and the junction held 8 bases outside the gene matches. Germline V gene lookup returns CDR1 SNHLY and CDR2 FYNNEI. The CDR3 contains 15 residues. The CDR3 is CASRRLADSSYEQYF. DNA of the CDR3: TGTGCCAGCAGACGGCTAGCGGATAGCTCCTACGAGCAGTACTTC.

J is TRBJ1-6 and V is TRBV5-1; 8 bases are a match to TRBD1. From germline, CDR1 is SGHRS and CDR2 YFSETQ. The CDR3 spans 15 residues. V shed 4 bases, J shed 9 bases, and the junction held 9 bases outside the gene matches. Written as DNA, the CDR3 is TGCGCCAGCAGCCCCGGGACAGGTAGTGGTTCACCCCTCCACTTT. This gives the protein CASSPGTGSGSPLHF.

V gene TRBV27 combines with J gene TRBJ2-1; 11 bases line up with TRBD2. Trimming at V came to 4 bases and at J to 4 bases, leaving 6 bases not matched to a gene. The germline CDR1 and CDR2 sequences are MNHEY and SMNVEV (reference sequence). The CDR3 totals 16 residues. CDR3 amino acids: CASSSPGTSGYNEQFF. CDR3 coding DNA: TGTGCCAGCAGTTCCCCCGGGACTAGCGGTTACAATGAGCAGTTCTTC.

The chain uses TRBV18 and TRBJ2-5, with 8 bases that match TRBD1. This CDR3 is built from 13 residues. The V gene's germline CDR1 is KGHSH and CDR2 LQKENI. The V and J ends lost 4 bases and 5 bases, in that order; junction bases with no gene match: 3. CDR3 sequence reads: CASSLQGGETQYF. As DNA, the CDR3 is TGTGCCAGCTCACTACAGGGGGGCGAGACCCAGTACTTC.

Concerning this clone itself: One end of the junction does not line up with germline, which may come from a read error. The V and J genes are TRBV7-7 and TRBJ2-1, with 12 bases matching TRBD2. There are 17 residues in the CDR3. The germline gives CDR1 SSHAT, CDR2 FNYEAQ (reference sequence). Here the CDR3 reads CASSPSGLAGEGNEQFF. As DNA, the CDR3 is TGTGCTAGCAGCCCTTCGGGACTAGCGGGCGAGGGGAATGAGCAGTTCTTC. The full variable domain, with the rest looked up from reference TRBV7-7 and TRBJ2-1, is GAGVSQSPRYKVTKRGQDVTLRCDPISSHATLYWYQQALGQGPEFLTYFNYEAQPDKSGLPSDRFSAERPEGSISTLTIQRTEQRDSAMYRCASSPSGLAGEGNEQFFGPGTRLTVL.

This clone appeared a few times. The chain carries TRBV13 and TRBJ2-7; D is unresolved. The ends were cut back, 4 bases at V and 4 bases at J, with 17 bases in the middle. Germline CDR1 reads PRHDT; CDR2 reads FYEKMQ (reference sequence). This CDR3 is built from 15 residues. The CDR3 DNA follows: TGTGCCAGCAGCTACGATTTAGCCCCTCCTTACGAGCAGTACTTC. Translated, it gives CASSYDLAPPYEQYF.

The V gene is TRBV5-1, the J gene TRBJ2-6; D is ambiguous. The CDR3 has 15 amino acids. The germline gives CDR1 SGHRS, CDR2 YFSETQ. Trimming removed 0 bases from V and 2 bases from J, with 6 bases in between. In nucleotides, the CDR3 is TGCGCCAGCAGCTTGGGTAGTACTGGGGCCAACGTCCTGACTTTC. Its translation is CASSLGSTGANVLTF.

The chain combines TRBV7-9 with TRBJ2-6; D ambiguous. Looked up from germline, CDR1 is SEHNR and CDR2 is FQNEAQ (reference sequence). The CDR3 has 18 residues. The V and J ends lost 1 base and 2 bases respectively, with 15 bases between them. The CDR3 spells CASSLGVLGVAGANVLTF. The CDR3 coding sequence is TGTGCCAGCAGCTTAGGGGTACTCGGAGTTGCTGGGGCCAACGTCCTGACTTTC.

This rearrangement joins TRBV6-1 to TRBJ1-2, with 7 bases that match TRBD1. V trimming: 4 bases; J trimming: 5 bases; junction bases outside the gene matches: 4. The CDR3 length is 13 residues. The germline gives CDR1 MNHNS, CDR2 SASEGT. The CDR3 protein is CASSATGRYGYTF. The CDR3 nucleotides read TGTGCCAGCAGTGCGACAGGGAGATATGGCTACACCTTC.

V usage is TRBV14 and J usage is TRBJ2-7, with TRBD1 as a possible D gene (5 bases). The CDR3 has 13 amino acids. Trimming removed 0 bases at V and 4 bases at J, with 7 bases between. CDR1 and CDR2 (germline): SGHDN, FVKESK. CDR3 nucleotides: TGTGCCAGCAGCCAAGATAGGGGTTACGAGCAGTACTTC. It yields the protein CASSQDRGYEQYF.

V is TRBV5-1 and J is TRBJ1-1, with D possibly TRBD1 on 5 matching bases. With 1 base removed from V and 2 bases from J, the gap between germline ends came to 12 bases. The CDR3 extends over 15 amino acids. The germline V gene has CDR1 SGHRS and CDR2 YFSETQ. The CDR3 coding sequence is TGCGCCAGCAGCTTGTGGGGGGGAGCCAACACTGAAGCTTTCTTT. Encoded protein: CASSLWGGANTEAFF.

This clone was found a few times. V and J are TRBV5-1 and TRBJ2-7; 7 bases match TRBD2. The CDR3 sequence is 13 residues long. J was trimmed by 4 bases and V by 4 bases; bases with no gene match: 5. Germline CDR1 is SGHRS and CDR2 is YFSETQ. CDR3 DNA sequence: TGCGCCAGCAGCACCGGACTAGATTACGAGCAGTACTTC. This sequence encodes CASSTGLDYEQYF.

This chain uses TRBV9 with TRBJ1-1; 7 nucleotides line up with TRBD1. The CDR3 totals 16 residues. The germline V gene has CDR1 SGDLS and CDR2 YYNGEE. Losses at the gene ends were 0 bases for V and 1 base for J; bases not matched to a gene: 6. Here the CDR3 reads CASSVGPGGPNTEAFF. The CDR3 bases are TGTGCCAGCAGCGTAGGGCCAGGGGGGCCGAACACTGAAGCTTTCTTT.

The V and J genes are TRBV11-2 and TRBJ2-1; the D gene is possibly TRBD2 (5 bases). CDR1 and CDR2 from the germline V gene are SGHAT and FQNNGV. V lost 5 bases, J lost 6 bases, and 14 bases lay in between. The CDR3 contains 14 residues. The chain's CDR3 is CASSLQGRGNEQFF. In DNA form, the CDR3 reads TGTGCCAGCAGCCTCCAAGGGAGAGGCAATGAGCAGTTCTTC.

The V call is TRBV7-6, the J call TRBJ1-6; no definite D call. V dropped 0 bases and J dropped 9 bases, with 6 bases sitting between them. The germline gives CDR1 SGHVS, CDR2 FNYEAQ. The CDR3 loop spans 13 amino acids. The CDR3 DNA reads as TGTGCCAGCAGCTTAGCGGCTGGTTCACCCCTCCACTTT. This codes for CASSLAAGSPLHF.

V gene TRBV2 combines with J gene TRBJ2-5; 7 bases agree with TRBD2. The J call may not be correct, given that the DNA end is closer to TRBJ2-7. The CDR3 runs to 17 residues. The germline V gene has CDR1 SNHLY and CDR2 FYNNEI. Here the CDR3 DNA reads TGTGCCAGCCGGGTCTCAGTTCTAGCGGATACTACCTACGAGCAGTACTTC. It translates to CASRVSVLADTTYEQYF.

This sequence joins TRBV18 and TRBJ1-2, with 9 bases aligning to TRBD1. The germline V gene encodes CDR1 KGHSH and CDR2 LQKENI. CDR3 size: 17 residues. Trimming at V came to 3 bases and at J to 6 bases, leaving 14 bases not matched to a gene. The CDR3 coding sequence is TGTGCCAGCTCACCTAACCGCGGACAGGGGAACTCGAATGGCTACACCTTC. This gives the protein CASSPNRGQGNSNGYTF. The entire variable domain, with the rest obtained from reference TRBV18 and TRBJ1-2, is as follows: NAGVMQNPRHLVRRRGQEARLRCSPMKGHSHVYWYRQLPEEGLKFMVYLQKENIIDESGMPKERFSAEFPKEGPSILRIQQVVRGDSAAYFCASSPNRGQGNSNGYTFGSGTRLTVV.

The chain joins TRBV19 to TRBJ1-2; tentatively, D is TRBD1 (6 bases). Germline V gene lookup returns CDR1 LNHDA and CDR2 SQIVND (reference sequence). V gave up 8 bases and J gave up 2 bases, with 12 bases separating them. There are 13 residues in the CDR3. CDR3 region: CASGSGTNYGYTF. The CDR3 DNA is TGTGCCAGTGGATCCGGGACAAACTATGGCTACACCTTC.

A single count supports this clone. The chain recombines TRBV7-9 with TRBJ2-7; TRBD2 is a possible D gene (7 bases). The CDR3 is 16 residues long. Germline CDR1 reads SEHNR; CDR2 reads FQNEAQ (reference sequence). Trimming pared 2 bases from V and 0 bases from J, leaving 14 bases between. The CDR3 region has the DNA TGTGCCAGCAGCTTATCGGGCGGGGGCATCTCCTACGAGCAGTACTTC. Translating gives CASSLSGGGISYEQYF.